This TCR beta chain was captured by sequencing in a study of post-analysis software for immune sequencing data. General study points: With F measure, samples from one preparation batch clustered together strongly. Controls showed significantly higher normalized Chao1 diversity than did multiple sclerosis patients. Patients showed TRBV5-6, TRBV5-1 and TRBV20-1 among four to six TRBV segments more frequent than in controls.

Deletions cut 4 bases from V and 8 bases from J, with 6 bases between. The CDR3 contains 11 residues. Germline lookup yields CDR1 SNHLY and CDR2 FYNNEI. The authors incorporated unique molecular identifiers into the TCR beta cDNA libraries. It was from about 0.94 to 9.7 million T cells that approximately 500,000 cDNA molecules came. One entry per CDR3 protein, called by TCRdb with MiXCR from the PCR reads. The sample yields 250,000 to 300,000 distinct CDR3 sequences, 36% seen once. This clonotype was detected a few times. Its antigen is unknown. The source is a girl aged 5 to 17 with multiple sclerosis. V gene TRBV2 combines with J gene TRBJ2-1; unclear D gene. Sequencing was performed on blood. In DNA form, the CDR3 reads TGTGCCAGCAGTGTAAGAGATGAGCAGTTCTTC. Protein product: CASSVRDEQFF.